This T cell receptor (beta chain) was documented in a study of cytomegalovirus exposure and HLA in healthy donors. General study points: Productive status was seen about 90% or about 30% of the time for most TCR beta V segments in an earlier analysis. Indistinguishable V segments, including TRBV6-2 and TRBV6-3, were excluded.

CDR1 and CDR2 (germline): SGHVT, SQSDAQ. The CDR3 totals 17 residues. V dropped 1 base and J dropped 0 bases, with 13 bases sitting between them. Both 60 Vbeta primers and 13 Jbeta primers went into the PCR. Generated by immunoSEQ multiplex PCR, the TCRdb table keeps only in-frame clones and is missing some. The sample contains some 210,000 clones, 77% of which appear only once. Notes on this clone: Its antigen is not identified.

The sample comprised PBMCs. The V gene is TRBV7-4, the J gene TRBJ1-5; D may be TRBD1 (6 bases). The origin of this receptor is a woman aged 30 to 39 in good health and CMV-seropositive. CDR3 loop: CASSLEKGGGSNQPQHF. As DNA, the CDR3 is TGTGCCAGCAGCTTAGAAAAGGGAGGGGGTAGCAATCAGCCCCAGCATTTT.